This TCR beta chain was sequenced in a study of human T cells and chemical hapten exposure. As for the study in general: Patients' scalps got diphenylcyclopropenone weekly throughout the roughly 23-week study. Points from the study as a whole: With alopecia, donors may have immune responses unlike healthy people's.

TCRdb fed the RACE reads into MiXCR, producing one record per CDR3 protein. This repertoire shows some 200,000 distinct CDR3 sequences, 20% to 25% found once; its top ten account for over 6.5%. Time point given: patch test 1, 2 weeks after DPC sensitization. The treatment is: therapeutic diphenylcyclopropenone sensitization with weekly scalp DPC. This CDR3 has 19 amino acids. The V gene's germline CDR1 is KGHSH and CDR2 LQKENI. V shed 1 base and J 0 bases; nucleotides not matched to a gene: 9. As regards this clonotype: What it binds is not known.

This rearrangement joins TRBV18 to TRBJ2-3; TRBD2 matches at 11 bases. This sequence originates from a woman aged 50 to 65 with alopecia areata. Some clones in this sample may be carry-over from other donors' samples. The material sequenced was whole blood, taken in connection with sensitization to the hapten diphenylcyclopropenone (DPC). CDR3 region: CASSPLLTSGISSTDTQYF. Written as DNA, the CDR3 is TGTGCCAGCTCACCACTCCTGACTAGCGGGATCTCAAGCACAGATACGCAGTATTTT. The variable domain in full, completed from reference TRBV18 and TRBJ2-3, reads NAGVMQNPRHLVRRRGQEARLRCSPMKGHSHVYWYRQLPEEGLKFMVYLQKENIIDESGMPKERFSAEFPKEGPSILRIQQVVRGDSAAYFCASSPLLTSGISSTDTQYFGPGTRLTVL.